This TCR beta chain was obtained from a study of blood T cell repertoires in COVID-19. Trimming shortened V by 0 bases and J by 4 bases, and 16 bases separated the two germline ends. The germline gives CDR1 SGHRS, CDR2 YFSETQ. The CDR3 spans 16 residues. The protocol was immunoSEQ multiplex PCR, while the TCRdb copy is restricted to in-frame clones and leaves out a portion. The repertoire includes more than 11,000 clones, roughly nine tenths of them detected once, and about 15% sits in the top ten. The chain employs TRBV5-1 and TRBJ1-2; no definite D call. The receptor comes from a man aged 45-60 years with active COVID-19. The sample comprised peripheral blood. CDR3 sequence (DNA): TGCGCCAGCAGCTTGGCTTCGGGGTCCGGGAGCTATGGCTACACCTTC. It codes for CASSLASGSGSYGYTF. The complete variable domain, with remaining parts taken from reference TRBV5-1 and TRBJ1-2, reads KAGVTQTPRYLIKTRGQQVTLSCSPISGHRSVSWYQQTPGQGLQFLFEYFSETQRNKGNFPGRFSGRQFSNSRSEMNVSTLELGDSALYLCASSLASGSGSYGYTFGSGTRLTVV.